This T cell receptor (beta chain) was recorded in a study of identical twins. Unmatched junction bases numbered 7, after V lost 3 bases and J lost 4 bases. Per germline, CDR1 SGHTA and CDR2 FQGNSA. CDR3 size: 15 residues. From the 5' RACE reads, TCRdb called clonotypes with MiXCR, one entry per CDR3 protein. The repertoire holds roughly 1.6 million distinct CDR3 sequences, under 35% seen once, with about 0.27% in the top ten. Input material: cord blood. This clonotype was sampled from a newborn girl in good health. This chain links TRBV7-2 with TRBJ2-3, with 7 bases that match TRBD1. CDR3 loop: CASSFPGTEADTQYF. The CDR3 DNA reads as TGTGCCAGCAGCTTTCCCGGGACAGAGGCAGATACGCAGTATTTT.